Sequencing of this TCR beta chain was carried out in a study of cytomegalovirus exposure and HLA in healthy donors. Findings of the study overall: More clonal expansion characterized HLA-associated TCR beta chains than equally common others in a later analysis.

Germline assignment: CDR1 SGHAT and CDR2 FQNNGV. V lost 5 bases to trimming and J lost 5 bases; unmatched junction nucleotides: 10. The CDR3 is 15 amino acids. In the case of this clone: What it binds is not known.

Healthy bone marrow donors made up the donor group. Primers: 60 Vbeta forward and 13 Jbeta reverse. The protocol was immunoSEQ multiplex PCR, while the TCRdb copy is restricted to in-frame clones and leaves out a portion. The sample shows roughly 90,000 clones, over 60% of them seen only once. The sequence was obtained from a woman in her thirties or forties in good health and CMV-seropositive. The material sequenced was PBMCs. The genes are TRBV11-2 and TRBJ2-5; 8 positions agree with TRBD1. CDR3 residues: CASSQDRVGTETQYF. The CDR3 DNA follows: TGTGCCAGCAGCCAGGACAGGGTCGGGACTGAGACCCAGTACTTC.